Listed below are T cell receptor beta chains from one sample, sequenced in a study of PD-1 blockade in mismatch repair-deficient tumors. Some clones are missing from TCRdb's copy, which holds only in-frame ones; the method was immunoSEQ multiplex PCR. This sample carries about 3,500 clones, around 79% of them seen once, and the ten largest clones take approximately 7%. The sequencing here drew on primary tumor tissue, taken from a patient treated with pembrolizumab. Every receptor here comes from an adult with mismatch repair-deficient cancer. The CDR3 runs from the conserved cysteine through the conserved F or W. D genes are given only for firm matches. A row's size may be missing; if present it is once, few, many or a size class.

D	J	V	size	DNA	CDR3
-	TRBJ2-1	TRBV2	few	TGTGCCAGCAAGTTCCCCGGGGAGAATGAGCAGTTCTTC	CASKFPGENEQFF
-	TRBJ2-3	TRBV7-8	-	TGTGCCAGCAGCTTAGACCGGGATACGCAGTATTTT	CASSLDRDTQYF
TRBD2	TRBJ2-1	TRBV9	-	TGTGCCAGCAGCGTAAGCGGGAGGGCCAGCCGTGAGCAGTTCTTC	CASSVSGRASREQFF
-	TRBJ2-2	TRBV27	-	TGTGCCAGCAGTCTCGGAGCGGCCACCGGGGAGCTGTTTTTT	CASSLGAATGELFF
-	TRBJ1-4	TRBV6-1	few	TGTGCCAGCAGAACTGACGGGGCAACTAATGAAAAACTGTTTTTT	CASRTDGATNEKLFF
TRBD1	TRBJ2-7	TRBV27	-	TGTGCCAGCAGTTTAAGGCGACAGGGGACCTACGAGCAGTACTTC	CASSLRRQGTYEQYF
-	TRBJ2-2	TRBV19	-	TGTGCCAGTATCCCATCCCCGAACACCGGGGAGCTGTTTTTT	CASIPSPNTGELFF
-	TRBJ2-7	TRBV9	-	TGTGCCAGCAGCCCACAGACAGACTCCTACGAGCAGTACTTC	CASSPQTDSYEQYF
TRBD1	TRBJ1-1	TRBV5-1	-	TGCGCCAGCAGCTTACAGGGGCAGGGCACTGAAGCTTTCTTT	CASSLQGQGTEAFF
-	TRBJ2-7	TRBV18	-	TGTGCCAGCTCACCCAATAGCGGACGAAGCTCCTACGAGCAGTACTTC	CASSPNSGRSSYEQYF